The 23 T cell receptor beta chains listed next were all sequenced from one sample in a study of blood T cell repertoires in COVID-19. TCRdb's table, derived via immunoSEQ multiplex PCR, lists solely in-frame clones and lacks some. Altogether under 350,000 clones are present, roughly 85% being singletons, with the ten largest covering about 14%. The sequencing sample was made of peripheral blood. These receptors came from a human donor in a cohort sampled during active COVID-19.

V gene TRBV3-1 (or the pseudogene TRBV3-2) combines with J gene TRBJ2-1, with no clear D. CDR3 length: 10 residues. Trimming shortened V by 9 bases and J by 5 bases, and 5 bases separated the two germline ends. Germline CDR1 is LGHDT and CDR2 is YNNKEL (reference sequence). As DNA, the CDR3 is TGTGCCAGGGCCGACAATGAGCAGTTCTTC. This gives the protein CARADNEQFF.

The V and J genes are TRBV21-1 and TRBJ1-5; the table's D call of TRBD1 was not tested on the DNA. TRBV21-1 is described as a pseudogene. This CDR3 has 15 amino acids. The CDR3 DNA follows: TGTGCCAGCAGCACCCGGGACAGGGGAGATCAGCCCCAGCATTTT. This gives the protein CASSTRDRGDQPQHF.

This chain uses TRBV11-2 with TRBJ1-6; D may be TRBD1 (6 bases). Germline values: CDR1 SGHAT, CDR2 FQNNGV. The ends were cut back, 1 base at V and 8 bases at J, with 15 bases in the middle. This CDR3 is 16 amino acids long. The CDR3 sequence is CASSLGGQGTHSPLHF. CDR3 bases: TGTGCCAGCAGCTTAGGAGGCCAGGGGACACATTCACCCCTCCACTTT.

The chain recombines TRBV7-7 with TRBJ2-3; TRBD2 matches at 11 bases. Germline CDR1 and CDR2: SSHAT and FNYEAQ (reference sequence). The CDR3 loop spans 20 amino acids. Germline trimming cut 5 bases from V and 0 bases from J; bases unmatched to any gene: 16. The DNA of the CDR3 is TGTGCCAGCAGCAGTCCCCCCCGACTAGCGGGGCATTGTAGCACAGATACGCAGTATTTT. Protein: CASSSPPRLAGHCSTDTQYF.

V gene TRBV18 combines with J gene TRBJ2-3; TRBD2 matches 10 bases. The CDR3 is made up of 16 amino acids. V was clipped by 4 bases and J by 0 bases; unmatched bases: 4. From germline, CDR1 is KGHSH and CDR2 LQKENI. The CDR3 reads CASSLQTSGSTDTQYF. The CDR3 bases are TGTGCCAGCTCACTCCAGACTAGCGGGAGCACAGATACGCAGTATTTT.

CDR3 in amino acids: CASSLEQVTEAFF. For the CDR3, the DNA is TGTGCCAGCAGCTTGGAACAGGTAACTGAAGCTTTCTTT. The V gene is TRBV11-2, the J gene TRBJ1-1; maybe TRBD1 (5 bases). V lost 3 bases and J lost 5, with 10 bases in between. Germline V CDR1 and CDR2: SGHAT, FQNNGV. This CDR3 contains 13 residues.

V is TRBV3-1 (or the pseudogene TRBV3-2) and J is TRBJ2-7, with D possibly TRBD2 on 6 matching bases. This CDR3 spans 13 amino acids. Germline values: CDR1 LGHDT, CDR2 YNNKEL (reference sequence). Trimming removed 6 bases at V and 5 bases at J, with 14 bases between. The CDR3 region is CASRRSGLNEQYF. CDR3 coding DNA: TGTGCCAGCAGACGTTCGGGACTCAACGAGCAGTACTTC.

The V and J genes are TRBV28 and TRBJ2-5; possible D gene TRBD2, 5 bases. V lost 3 bases, J lost 7 bases, and 9 bases lay in between. Germline lookup yields CDR1 MDHEN and CDR2 SYDVKM. CDR3 length: 12 amino acids. The CDR3 DNA reads TGTGCCAGCAGTTTTATTCGGGGGACCCAGTACTTC. The encoded protein is CASSFIRGTQYF. The full variable domain, its missing parts supplied by reference TRBV28 and TRBJ2-5, is DVKVTQSSRYLVKRTGEKVFLECVQDMDHENMFWYRQDPGLGLRLIYFSYDVKMKEKGDIPEGYSVSREKKERFSLILESASTNQTSMYLCASSFIRGTQYFGPGTRLLVL.

This chain connects TRBV14 to TRBJ2-7; weak D call: TRBD1 (6 bases). The germline CDR1 and CDR2 sequences are SGHDN and FVKESK. Trimming took off 2 bases at V and 3 bases at J, with 17 bases between the two ends. There are 16 residues in the CDR3. The chain's CDR3 is CASSQYLIAGDYEQYF. In DNA form, the CDR3 reads TGTGCCAGCAGCCAATATTTGATTGCAGGGGACTACGAGCAGTACTTC.

The chain links TRBV10-2 to TRBJ2-4, with D possibly being TRBD1 (5 bases). CDR1 and CDR2 (germline): WSHSY, SAAADI. V was shortened by 6 bases and J by 0 bases, with 36 bases between the two germline ends. CDR3 length: 23 residues. CDR3 bases: TGCGCCAGCAGCTCTACAGGAAGCTCCCTTTGGTTTAGAAGAAGTGTAGCCAAAAACATTCAGTACTTC. Protein sequence: CASSSTGSSLWFRRSVAKNIQYF.

In DNA form, the CDR3 reads TGTGCCAGCAGCCAAACGGGACAGCCCTACAATGAGCAGTTCTTC. Amino acids: CASSQTGQPYNEQFF. The chain employs TRBV4-2 and TRBJ2-1, with 7 bases that match TRBD1. The CDR3 is made up of 15 amino acids. Germline trimming cut 2 bases from V and 2 bases from J; bases unmatched to any gene: 3. CDR1 is LGHNA and CDR2 is YNFKEQ in the germline V gene.

CDR3 protein: CASSLAGISSYNEQFF. Written as DNA, the CDR3 is TGTGCCAGCAGCTTGGCCGGGATAAGTAGCTACAATGAGCAGTTCTTC. The chain joins TRBV5-4 to TRBJ2-1; TRBD2 is a possible D gene (5 bases). V was trimmed by 0 bases and J by 3 bases, leaving 13 bases between them. The CDR3 has 16 residues. The germline CDR1 and CDR2 sequences are SGHNT and YYREEE (reference sequence).

V usage is TRBV4-2 and J usage is TRBJ2-1, with TRBD2 as a possible D gene (5 bases). Germline V gives CDR1 LGHNA, CDR2 YNFKEQ. The V end lost 7 bases, the J end lost 7 bases, and 20 bases lay between the germline ends. CDR3 size: 15 residues. CDR3 DNA sequence: TGTGCCAGCAACGACTATATGGGGTCATCGAATGAGCAGTTCTTC. Its protein is CASNDYMGSSNEQFF.

This chain joins TRBV9 and TRBJ2-1; 10 bases match TRBD2. The germline V gene encodes CDR1 SGDLS and CDR2 YYNGEE. CDR3 length: 14 residues. After removal of 2 bases from V and 4 bases from J, the junction contained 0 bases not matched to a gene. The chain's CDR3 is CASSVTSGYNEQFF. The CDR3 nucleotides read TGTGCCAGCAGCGTGACTAGCGGGTACAATGAGCAGTTCTTC.

V is TRBV11-2 and J is TRBJ2-3; D is possibly TRBD2 (5 bases). The CDR3 is 14 residues long. The V and J ends lost 5 bases and 3 bases respectively, with 12 bases between them. The germline V gene has CDR1 SGHAT and CDR2 FQNNGV. In DNA form, the CDR3 reads TGTGCCAGCAGCCCGGGATCGGTAACAGATACGCAGTATTTT. This codes for CASSPGSVTDTQYF.

J is TRBJ2-5 and V is TRBV19; 8 bases fit TRBD2. V shed 1 base and J 5 bases; nucleotides not matched to a gene: 0. Per the germline V gene, CDR1 is LNHDA and CDR2 is SQIVND (reference sequence). The CDR3 is made up of 13 amino acids. CDR3 bases: TGTGCCAGTAGTATAGGCGGGAGGGAGACCCAGTACTTC. The encoded protein is CASSIGGRETQYF.

The J gene is TRBJ1-2, the V gene TRBV19, with unresolved D. Trimming removed 7 bases at V and 3 bases at J, with 12 bases between. Germline CDR1 and CDR2: LNHDA and SQIVND (reference sequence). This CDR3 region has 13 residues. DNA of the CDR3: TGTGCCAGTACTAAGAGGGCTTACTATGGCTACACCTTC. Translation gives CASTKRAYYGYTF.

The CDR3 here is CASSGRGKVTSENTIYF. DNA for the CDR3: TGTGCCAGCAGCGGACGCGGGAAGGTGACTTCAGAGAACACCATATATTTT. V is TRBV5-5 and J is TRBJ1-3, with no clear D. The germline V and J ends were trimmed by 4 bases and 7 bases, with 24 bases remaining between them. The CDR3 totals 17 residues. The germline CDR1 and CDR2 sequences are SGHKS and YYEKEE (reference sequence). The full variable domain, with the rest looked up from reference TRBV5-5 and TRBJ1-3, is DAGVTQSPTHLIKTRGQQVTLRCSPISGHKSVSWYQQVLGQGPQFIFQYYEKEERGRGNFPDRFSARQFPNYSSELNVNALLLGDSALYLCASSGRGKVTSENTIYFGEGSWLTVV.

The chain recombines TRBV10-1 with TRBJ2-5, with 10 bases matching TRBD1. The germline V gene has CDR1 WNHNN and CDR2 SYGVQD (reference sequence). There are 14 residues in the CDR3. The ends lost 6 bases at V and 6 bases at J; junction bases unmatched: 7. CDR3 nucleotide sequence: TGCGCCAGCAGGCCGGGACAGGGGTGGAAGACCCAGTACTTC. Amino acid sequence: CASRPGQGWKTQYF.

The V gene is TRBV7-7, the J gene TRBJ2-1, with 9 bases aligning to TRBD2. Germline trimming cut 5 bases from V and 9 bases from J; bases unmatched to any gene: 11. The CDR3 spans 15 residues. Germline-derived CDR1 and CDR2 are SSHAT and FNYEAQ (reference sequence). Here the CDR3 DNA reads TGTGCCAGCAGCCCTATGACTAGCGGTACTGGTGAGCAGTTCTTC. Its protein is CASSPMTSGTGEQFF.

This clone was seen more than once but under ten times. The CDR3 here is CASSFYPTGGRTEAFF. The CDR3 DNA sequence: TGTGCCAGCAGTTTCTATCCTACAGGCGGCAGGACTGAAGCTTTCTTT. This chain uses TRBV28 with TRBJ1-1, with D perhaps TRBD1 (5 bases). Germline V lookup: CDR1 MDHEN, CDR2 SYDVKM. CDR3 size: 16 residues. Trimming pared 3 bases from V and 5 bases from J, leaving 19 bases between. Full variable domain (rest looked up from reference TRBV28 and TRBJ1-1): DVKVTQSSRYLVKRTGEKVFLECVQDMDHENMFWYRQDPGLGLRLIYFSYDVKMKEKGDIPEGYSVSREKKERFSLILESASTNQTSMYLCASSFYPTGGRTEAFFGQGTRLTVV.

This chain joins TRBV6-1 and TRBJ2-3; 13 bases align to TRBD2. The CDR3 runs to 15 residues. J gave up 10 bases and V 0 bases, and 4 bases lay outside the gene matches. Germline CDR1 reads MNHNS; CDR2 reads SASEGT. This CDR3 is CASSEAIGTSGAQYF. In nucleotides, the CDR3 is TGTGCCAGCAGTGAAGCGATCGGGACTAGCGGGGCGCAGTATTTT.

The CDR3 coding sequence is TGTGCCAGCAGCGCGCGGGAGTTTAGTAATGAGCAGTTCTTC. The encoded protein is CASSAREFSNEQFF. This chain uses TRBV9 with TRBJ2-1, with 7 bases matching TRBD2. Germline loops: CDR1 SGDLS, CDR2 YYNGEE. This CDR3 is built from 14 residues. V was pared by 3 bases and J by 7 bases, with 7 bases of the junction left unmatched.